These 14 T cell receptor beta chains came from one sample sequenced in a study of post-analysis software for immune sequencing data (dated by TCRdb to 2014 to 2015). The research as a whole found: Several TRBV segments, including TRBV5-6, TRBV5-1 and TRBV20-1, were significantly more frequent in patients than controls.

The protocol used for the library was PCR. TCRdb records Illumina HiSeq 2500 as the sequencer. To reduce PCR and sequencing biases, unique molecular identifiers were incorporated into the TCR beta cDNA libraries. Using fastp at Q25 and MiXCR, TCRdb reprocessed the public reads and kept productive beta chains. Entries that share a CDR3 protein sequence are merged under the most common genes and DNA. The sample table lists some 690,000 distinct CDR3 sequences, 59% of them with a count of one. 11% of the sample is taken by the ten largest. For these TCRs, the target antigens are not known. The sequenced sample was blood. The receptors shown here come from a girl aged 2 to 9 with multiple sclerosis.

The V call is TRBV5-1, the J call TRBJ1-1; D uncertain. The CDR3 has 15 residues. V lost 2 bases and J 5 bases, leaving 16 bases between the germline ends. Germline V gene lookup returns CDR1 SGHRS and CDR2 YFSETQ. CDR3 DNA: TGCGCCAGCAGCTTCCCGAGCGGGGAAGGAACTGAAGCTTTCTTT. This codes for CASSFPSGEGTEAFF. Using reference TRBV5-1 and TRBJ1-1 for the parts outside the CDR3, the full variable domain is KAGVTQTPRYLIKTRGQQVTLSCSPISGHRSVSWYQQTPGQGLQFLFEYFSETQRNKGNFPGRFSGRQFSNSRSEMNVSTLELGDSALYLCASSFPSGEGTEAFFGQGTRLTVV.

The V call is TRBV5-1, the J call TRBJ2-1; no clear D gene. Deletions cut 0 bases from V and 0 bases from J, with 10 bases between. Germline CDR1 is SGHRS and CDR2 is YFSETQ. The CDR3 covers 16 residues. Here the CDR3 reads CASSLAARSSYNEQFF. CDR3 DNA sequence: TGCGCCAGCAGCTTGGCCGCGCGGAGCTCCTACAATGAGCAGTTCTTC. The variable domain in full, completed from reference TRBV5-1 and TRBJ2-1, reads KAGVTQTPRYLIKTRGQQVTLSCSPISGHRSVSWYQQTPGQGLQFLFEYFSETQRNKGNFPGRFSGRQFSNSRSEMNVSTLELGDSALYLCASSLAARSSYNEQFFGPGTRLTVL.

This sequence joins TRBV3-1 and TRBJ2-4, with D unclear. V dropped 3 bases and J dropped 3 bases, with 12 bases sitting between them. CDR3 length equals 15 residues. The germline gives CDR1 LGHDT, CDR2 YNNKEL (reference sequence). The DNA of the CDR3 is TGTGCCAGCAGCCAGGGAACGGTGGGCAAAAACATTCAGTACTTC. Its translation is CASSQGTVGKNIQYF.

The chain uses TRBV3-1 and TRBJ2-7; 15 bases map to TRBD2. The CDR3 loop spans 19 amino acids. From germline, CDR1 is LGHDT and CDR2 YNNKEL (reference sequence). Trimming took 2 bases from V and 2 from J; bases not matched to a gene: 10. CDR3 sequence: CASSQSPGLAGGRTYEQYF. The CDR3 coding sequence is TGTGCCAGCAGCCAATCTCCGGGACTAGCGGGAGGTAGGACCTACGAGCAGTACTTC.

The chain employs TRBV7-9 and TRBJ2-1; no firm D call. The CDR3 loop spans 14 amino acids. The germline V gene encodes CDR1 SEHNR and CDR2 FQNEAQ (reference sequence). V gave up 11 bases and J gave up 2 bases, with 16 bases separating them. CDR3 nucleotides: TGTGCCCTCAATGAGGTCAATCCCTACAATGAGCAGTTCTTC. The encoded protein is CALNEVNPYNEQFF. Based on the CDR3 plus reference TRBV7-9 and TRBJ2-1, the full variable domain is DTGVSQNPRHKITKRGQNVTFRCDPISEHNRLYWYRQTLGQGPEFLTYFQNEAQLEKSRLLSDRFSAERPKGSFSTLEIQRTEQGDSAMYLCALNEVNPYNEQFFGPGTRLTVL.

The genes are TRBV6-6 and TRBJ2-3; the match to TRBD2 covers 14 bases. Germline CDR1 reads MNHNY; CDR2 reads SVGAGI (reference sequence). This CDR3 has 15 residues. V was pared by 6 bases and J by 3 bases, with 2 bases of the junction left unmatched. Written as DNA, the CDR3 is TGTGCCAGCAGGGGACTAGCGGGGGAGACAGATACGCAGTATTTT. This gives the protein CASRGLAGETDTQYF.

The chain carries TRBV18 and TRBJ2-4; D is unclear. With 5 bases removed from V and 0 bases from J, the gap between germline ends came to 8 bases. CDR1 and CDR2 (germline): KGHSH, LQKENI. CDR3 length: 14 amino acids. CDR3 sequence: CASSDELAKNIQYF. The CDR3 DNA reads as TGTGCCAGCTCAGACGAACTAGCCAAAAACATTCAGTACTTC.

This clonotype was seen only a few times. J is TRBJ1-1 and V is TRBV5-1; 11 bases agree with TRBD1. Germline CDR1 and CDR2: SGHRS and YFSETQ. CDR3 length: 17 amino acids. J was trimmed by 3 bases and V by 0 bases; bases with no gene match: 7. The CDR3 here is CASSLADRGRLDTEAFF. CDR3 DNA: TGCGCCAGCAGCTTGGCGGACAGGGGGCGGTTGGACACTGAAGCTTTCTTT.

This chain uses TRBV27 with TRBJ2-1, with D possibly being TRBD1 (5 bases). Germline V gives CDR1 MNHEY, CDR2 SMNVEV (reference sequence). The CDR3 totals 16 residues. Trimming cost V 7 bases and J 0 bases, with 16 bases left between them. As DNA, the CDR3 is TGTGCCAGCACGGACATAGGGTTAGGCTCCTACAATGAGCAGTTCTTC. Its translation is CASTDIGLGSYNEQFF.

The rearrangement joins TRBV6-2 or TRBV6-3 to TRBJ2-3; tentatively, D is TRBD2 (6 bases). This CDR3 has 15 amino acids. Germline V gives CDR1 MNHEY, CDR2 SVGEGT. Trimming removed 2 bases from V and 1 base from J, with 10 bases in between. DNA for the CDR3: TGTGCCAGCAGTTACGGCGGGGTCGGCACAGATACGCAGTATTTT. It encodes CASSYGGVGTDTQYF.

This clonotype turned up a few times. The chain couples TRBV12-3 or TRBV12-4 to TRBJ2-1, with D hard to call. V lost 6 bases and J 4 bases, leaving 7 bases between the germline ends. The CDR3 contains 12 residues. In DNA form, the CDR3 reads TGTGCCAGCAGGCTTGGATACAATGAGCAGTTCTTC. Translating gives CASRLGYNEQFF.

The genes are TRBV7-2 and TRBJ2-6; D unclear. The CDR3 is made up of 18 amino acids. Germline V gives CDR1 SGHTA, CDR2 FQGNSA. Trimming cost V 1 base and J 1 base, with 14 bases left between them. The CDR3 sequence is CASSLVLGLVSGANVLTF. CDR3 DNA sequence: TGTGCCAGCAGCTTAGTTCTTGGCTTAGTGTCTGGGGCCAACGTCCTGACTTTC.

A few counts support this clonotype. The CDR3: CAIREGQLDGTQYF. The CDR3 DNA sequence: TGTGCCATCAGGGAGGGACAGCTGGATGGTACGCAGTATTTT. The J gene is TRBJ2-3, the V gene TRBV10-3, with D perhaps matching TRBD1 (7 bases). Germline V gene lookup returns CDR1 ENHRY and CDR2 SYGVKD. Trimming left V 6 bases short and J 8 bases short, with 18 bases between. The CDR3 spans 14 residues.

There are a few counts of this clonotype. The gene calls are TRBV5-1 and TRBJ1-1; weak D call: TRBD1 (5 bases). Trimming removed 7 bases from V and 7 bases from J, with 17 bases in between. The V gene's germline CDR1 is SGHRS and CDR2 YFSETQ. This CDR3 region has 13 residues. The CDR3 loop reads CASRRGGGLEAFF. CDR3 in DNA: TGCGCCAGCCGTAGGGGTGGGGGTCTTGAAGCTTTCTTT.